Presented here are 3 T cell receptor beta chains from one specimen sequenced in a study of CDR3 diversity in severe acne (dated 2019 in TCRdb). Library construction relied on PCR. Sequencer: Illumina HiSeq 2000. TCRdb trimmed public reads at Q25 via fastp, called clones via MiXCR and kept in-frame beta chains. Records with the same CDR3 protein are collapsed into one entry carrying the most frequent genes and DNA. This sample holds approximately 79,000 distinct CDR3 sequences; over 45% were observed only once. 10% of the sample is in the top ten clones. The sample comprised blood. The receptors here all came from a male donor in good health, serving as a control.

This clonotype was seen only once. The chain couples TRBV18 to TRBJ1-5, with D possibly matching TRBD1 (5 bases). The CDR3 is 16 amino acids. CDR1 and CDR2 (germline): KGHSH, LQKENI. V lost 0 bases, J lost 4 bases, and 13 bases lay in between. CDR3 nucleotides: TGTGCCAGCTCACCACCGGGACTGAGGACTAATCAGCCCCAGCATTTT. Amino acid sequence: CASSPPGLRTNQPQHF. The whole variable domain, remainder taken from reference TRBV18 and TRBJ1-5, is NAGVMQNPRHLVRRRGQEARLRCSPMKGHSHVYWYRQLPEEGLKFMVYLQKENIIDESGMPKERFSAEFPKEGPSILRIQQVVRGDSAAYFCASSPPGLRTNQPQHFGDGTRLSIL.

The J gene is TRBJ2-1, the V gene TRBV7-9, with a weak D call TRBD2 (6 bases). The V gene's germline CDR1 is SEHNR and CDR2 FQNEAQ (reference sequence). CDR3 length: 18 residues. Trimming cost V 2 bases and J 3 bases, with 20 bases left between them. The CDR3 bases are TGTGCCAGCAGCTTAATACTAGCAGGAGGCGGGTACTACAATGAGCAGTTCTTC. Its translation: CASSLILAGGGYYNEQFF.

This clonotype has just one count. The J gene is TRBJ2-7, the V gene TRBV20-1; 10 bases map to TRBD2. CDR1 is DFQATT and CDR2 is SNEGSKA in the germline V gene (reference sequence). Trimming took 6 bases from V and 9 from J; bases not matched to a gene: 11. The CDR3 sequence is 13 residues long. This CDR3 is CSATRTSGDTQYF. CDR3 DNA sequence: TGCAGTGCAACCCGGACTAGCGGAGATACGCAGTACTTC.